A selection of T cell receptor beta chains follows, all from one sample in a study of beta chain features in type 1 diabetes. Assay: immunoSEQ multiplex PCR; the TCRdb copy retains only in-frame clones and omits some. Of some 410,000 clones listed, about an eighth are singletons. What was sequenced was naive CD4+ T cells from blood. These TCRs come from a woman between 18 and 29 years old in good health. Each CDR3 is given with its conserved first and last residue. D genes are given only for firm matches. The size entry is marked missing in some rows and otherwise reads once, few, many or a size class.

len | abundance | d_gene | j_gene | v_gene | CDR3aa | CDR3nt
14 | few | . | TRBJ1-1 | TRBV27 | CASKLWTANTEAFF | TGTGCCAGCAAACTTTGGACGGCGAACACTGAAGCTTTCTTT
13 | . | . | TRBJ1-1 | TRBV6-5 | CASSKRVNTEAFF | TGTGCCAGCAGCAAGAGGGTAAACACTGAAGCTTTCTTT
13 | . | . | TRBJ2-1 | TRBV7-2 | CANRLDLYNEQFF | TGTGCCAACAGACTAGATCTTTACAATGAGCAGTTCTTC
11 | few | TRBD1 | TRBJ2-1 | TRBV29-1 | CSGSDRDEQFF | TGCAGCGGCTCCGACAGGGACGAGCAGTTCTTC
15 | . | . | TRBJ1-3 | TRBV7-9 | CASGRVVGSGNTIYF | TGTGCCAGCGGCAGGGTAGTGGGATCTGGAAACACCATATATTTT
14 | . | . | TRBJ1-6 | TRBV9 | CASSVAGANSPLHF | TGTGCCAGCAGCGTAGCAGGGGCAAATTCACCCCTCCACTTT
15 | . | . | TRBJ2-3 | TRBV6-6 | CASSNTGTKTDTQYF | TGTGCCAGCAGCAATACCGGGACGAAAACAGATACGCAGTATTTT
12 | many | . | TRBJ2-4 | TRBV30 | CAWGEVSNIQYF | TGTGCCTGGGGGGAAGTATCAAACATTCAGTACTTC
16 | few | TRBD2 | TRBJ2-5 | TRBV7-2 | CASSLVGAGAQETQYF | TGTGCCAGCAGCTTAGTAGGAGCGGGGGCCCAAGAGACCCAGTACTTC
12 | few | . | TRBJ1-4 | TRBV18 | CASSPGREKLFF | TGTGCCAGCTCACCAGGGAGGGAAAAACTGTTTTTT
13 | few | . | TRBJ2-3 | TRBV9 | CASSVGGDHTQYF | TGTGCCAGCAGCGTAGGAGGGGACCATACGCAGTATTTT
13 | few | TRBD1 | TRBJ1-2 | TRBV29-1 | CSGWDSRNYGYTF | TGCAGCGGGTGGGACAGCCGAAACTATGGCTACACCTTC
12 | . | . | TRBJ1-5 | TRBV30 | CAWSYSRKPQHF | TGTGCCTGGAGTTACAGCCGTAAGCCCCAGCATTTT
14 | . | TRBD1 | TRBJ2-7 | TRBV5-6 | CASSRDSRSYEQYF | TGTGCCAGCAGCCGGGACAGCCGCTCCTACGAGCAGTACTTC
14 | few | . | TRBJ2-3 | TRBV14 | CASSQDLGWDTQYF | TGTGCCAGCAGCCAAGACCTGGGATGGGATACGCAGTATTTT
13 | . | TRBD2 | TRBJ2-1 | TRBV29-1 | CSYYSGSGREQFF | TGCAGTTACTATAGCGGGAGTGGTAGGGAGCAGTTCTTC
14 | few | TRBD2 | TRBJ2-3 | TRBV6-6 | CATIGGSKSDTQYF | TGTGCCACTATCGGGGGGAGTAAGTCAGATACGCAGTATTTT
13 | . | . | TRBJ1-2 | TRBV7-2 | CASSERRDYGYTF | TGTGCCAGCAGCGAGAGGAGGGACTATGGCTACACCTTC
15 | few | TRBD1 | TRBJ1-4 | TRBV6-6 | CASSSSGTENEKLFF | TGTGCCAGCAGTTCTTCCGGGACAGAGAATGAAAAACTGTTTTTT
14 | few | . | TRBJ2-7 | TRBV29-1 | CSVEDRTATYEQYF | TGCAGCGTTGAAGATCGGACAGCCACCTACGAGCAGTACTTC
15 | few | . | TRBJ2-7 | TRBV19 | CASSTRRLGRYEQYF | TGTGCCAGTAGTACCCGTCGACTAGGACGCTACGAGCAGTACTTC
18 | . | TRBD2 | TRBJ2-7 | TRBV29-1 | CSVESRTSGKVGYYEQYF | TGCAGCGTTGAATCTAGGACTAGCGGGAAAGTAGGCTACTACGAGCAGTACTTC